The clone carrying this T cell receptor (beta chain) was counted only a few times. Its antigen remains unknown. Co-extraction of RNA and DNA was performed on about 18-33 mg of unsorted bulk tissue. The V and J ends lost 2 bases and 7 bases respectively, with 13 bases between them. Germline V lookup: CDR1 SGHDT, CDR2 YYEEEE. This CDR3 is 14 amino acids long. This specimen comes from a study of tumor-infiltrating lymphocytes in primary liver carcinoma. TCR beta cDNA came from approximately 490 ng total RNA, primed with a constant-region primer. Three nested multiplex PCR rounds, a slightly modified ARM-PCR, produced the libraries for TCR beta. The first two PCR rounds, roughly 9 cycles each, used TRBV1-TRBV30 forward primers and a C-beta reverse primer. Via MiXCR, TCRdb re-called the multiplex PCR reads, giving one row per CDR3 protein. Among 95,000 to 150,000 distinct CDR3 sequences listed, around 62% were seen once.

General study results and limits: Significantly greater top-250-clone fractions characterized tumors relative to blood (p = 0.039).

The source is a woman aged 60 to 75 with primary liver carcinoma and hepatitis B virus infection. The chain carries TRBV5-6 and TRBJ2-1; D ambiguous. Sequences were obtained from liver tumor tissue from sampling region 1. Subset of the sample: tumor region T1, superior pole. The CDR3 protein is CASSFALVTNEQFF. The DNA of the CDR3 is TGTGCCAGCAGCTTTGCCCTGGTAACGAATGAGCAGTTCTTC.